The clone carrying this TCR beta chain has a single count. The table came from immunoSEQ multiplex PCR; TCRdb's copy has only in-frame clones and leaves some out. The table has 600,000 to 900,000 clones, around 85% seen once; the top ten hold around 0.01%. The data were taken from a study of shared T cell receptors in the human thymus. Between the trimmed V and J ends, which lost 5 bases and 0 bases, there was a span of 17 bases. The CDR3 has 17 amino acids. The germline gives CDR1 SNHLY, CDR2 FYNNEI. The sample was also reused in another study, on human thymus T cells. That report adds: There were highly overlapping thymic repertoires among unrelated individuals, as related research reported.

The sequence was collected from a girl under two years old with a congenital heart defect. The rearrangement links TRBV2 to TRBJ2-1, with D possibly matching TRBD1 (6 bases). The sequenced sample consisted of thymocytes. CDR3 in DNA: TGTGCCAGCAGTCGTCCGCACAGGGAACACTCCTACAATGAGCAGTTCTTC. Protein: CASSRPHREHSYNEQFF.